Detailed here is one TCR beta chain. Its target is unknown. The data were obtained in a study of PD-1 blockade in classical Hodgkin lymphoma. Study results and limitations: Newly diagnosed patients had diversity similar to the baseline diversity of complete responders. Exclusion covered patients beginning nivolumab under 1 year post-ASCT. Newly diagnosed patients were said to have less baseline TCR diversity than healthy donors did.

Time point in this sample: cycle 4 day 1 (C4D1), after 6 weeks of nivolumab. Exposure to brentuximab vedotin varied, and each patient had relapsed following autologous stem cell transplantation. Complete response, partial response or progressive disease constituted the best responses recorded. Produced via immunoSEQ multiplex PCR; TCRdb's table is partial and in-frame only. In the table there are tens of thousands of clones, about 90% of which are singletons. Germline CDR1 and CDR2: SEHNR and FQNEAQ (reference sequence). V was clipped by 8 bases and J by 10 bases, with 15 bases between them. This CDR3 has 13 amino acids.

This clonotype originated in a human donor with classical Hodgkin lymphoma. This chain uses TRBV7-9 with TRBJ1-6; D not certain. The sample was peripheral blood mononuclear cells (PBMCs), taken before the fourth cycle of nivolumab. The CDR3 sequence is CASSSEIRSPLHF. The CDR3 bases are TGTGCCAGCTCCAGTGAGATCCGCTCACCCCTCCACTTT.